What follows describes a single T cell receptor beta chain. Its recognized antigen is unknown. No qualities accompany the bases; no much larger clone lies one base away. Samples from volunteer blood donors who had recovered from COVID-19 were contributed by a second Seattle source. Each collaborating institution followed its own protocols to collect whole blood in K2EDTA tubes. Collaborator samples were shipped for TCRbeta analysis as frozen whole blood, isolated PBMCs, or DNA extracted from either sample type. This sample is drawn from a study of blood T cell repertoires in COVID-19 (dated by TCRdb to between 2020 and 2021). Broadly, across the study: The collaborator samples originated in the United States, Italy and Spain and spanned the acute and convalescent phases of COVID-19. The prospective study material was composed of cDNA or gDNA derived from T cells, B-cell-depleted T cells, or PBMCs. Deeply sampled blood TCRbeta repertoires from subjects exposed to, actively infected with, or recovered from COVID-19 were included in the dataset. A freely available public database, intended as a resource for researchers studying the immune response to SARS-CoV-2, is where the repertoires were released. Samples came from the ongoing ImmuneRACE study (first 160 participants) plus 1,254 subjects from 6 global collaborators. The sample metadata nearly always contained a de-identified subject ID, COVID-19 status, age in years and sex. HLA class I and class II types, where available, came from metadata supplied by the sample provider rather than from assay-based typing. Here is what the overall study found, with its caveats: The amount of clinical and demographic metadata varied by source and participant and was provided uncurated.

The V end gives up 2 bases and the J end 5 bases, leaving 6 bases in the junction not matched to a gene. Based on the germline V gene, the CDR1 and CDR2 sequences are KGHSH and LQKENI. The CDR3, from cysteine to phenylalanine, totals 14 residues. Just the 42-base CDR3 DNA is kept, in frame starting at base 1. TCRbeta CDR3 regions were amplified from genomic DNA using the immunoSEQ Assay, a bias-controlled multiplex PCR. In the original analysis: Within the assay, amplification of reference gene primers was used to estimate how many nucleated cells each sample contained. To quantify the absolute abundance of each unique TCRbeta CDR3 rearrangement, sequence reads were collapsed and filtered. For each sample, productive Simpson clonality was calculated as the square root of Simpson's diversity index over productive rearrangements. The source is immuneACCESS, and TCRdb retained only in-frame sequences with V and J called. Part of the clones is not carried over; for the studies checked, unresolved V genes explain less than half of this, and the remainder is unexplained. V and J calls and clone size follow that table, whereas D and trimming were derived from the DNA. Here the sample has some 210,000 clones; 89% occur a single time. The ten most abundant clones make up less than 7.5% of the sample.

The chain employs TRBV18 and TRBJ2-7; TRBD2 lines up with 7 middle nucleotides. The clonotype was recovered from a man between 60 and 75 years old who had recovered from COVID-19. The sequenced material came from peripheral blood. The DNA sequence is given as TGTGCCAGCTCACCAGCGAGCGGGATTCACGAGCAGTACTTC. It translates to CASSPASGIHEQYF. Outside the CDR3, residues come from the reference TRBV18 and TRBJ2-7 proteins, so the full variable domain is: NAGVMQNPRHLVRRRGQEARLRCSPMKGHSHVYWYRQLPEEGLKFMVYLQKENIIDESGMPKERFSAEFPKEGPSILRIQQVVRGDSAAYFCASSPASGIHEQYFGPGTRLTVT.